Shown below are 20 T cell receptor beta chains from a single sample sequenced in a study of blood T cell repertoires in COVID-19. The table came from immunoSEQ multiplex PCR; TCRdb's copy has only in-frame clones and leaves some out. Of under 140,000 clones in the sample, roughly 85% were seen once. Sequencing was performed on peripheral blood. All receptors derive from a human donor in a cohort sampled during active COVID-19.

The V gene is TRBV9, the J gene TRBJ1-1; weak D call: TRBD1 (5 bases). The V end was cut by 0 bases, the J end by 3 bases, with 6 bases between. The CDR3 is 13 residues long. Per the germline V gene, CDR1 is SGDLS and CDR2 is YYNGEE. The CDR3 loop reads CASSVEGDTEAFF. The CDR3 DNA follows: TGTGCCAGCAGCGTAGAAGGGGACACTGAAGCTTTCTTT.

The chain combines TRBV28 with TRBJ2-1, with TRBD2 as a possible D gene (6 bases). Germline V gene lookup returns CDR1 MDHEN and CDR2 SYDVKM. CDR3 length: 17 residues. V was clipped by 9 bases and J by 4 bases, with 25 bases between them. CDR3 in DNA: TGTGCCAGGTTTCCGGCGGGACTCCTCTTAACTTACAATGAGCAGTTCTTC. It yields the protein CARFPAGLLLTYNEQFF.

J is TRBJ2-1 and V is TRBV3-1 (or the pseudogene TRBV3-2); TRBD1 might be the D (6 bases). CDR1 and CDR2 from the germline V gene are LGHDT and YNNKEL (reference sequence). Trimming removed 3 bases from V and 9 bases from J, with 9 bases in between. There are 12 residues in the CDR3. As DNA, the CDR3 is TGTGCCAGCAGCCATGCAGGGGCTGAGCAGTTCTTC. It codes for CASSHAGAEQFF.

The chain joins TRBV5-1 to TRBJ2-2; TRBD1 is a possible D gene (6 bases). V lost 7 bases and J lost 6, with 10 bases in between. The CDR3 has 12 residues. CDR1 is SGHRS and CDR2 is YFSETQ in the germline V gene. In DNA form, the CDR3 reads TGCGCCAGCGGCAGGGGATCCGGGGAGCTGTTTTTT. Protein sequence: CASGRGSGELFF.

The chain has TRBV7-9 and TRBJ1-1; D remains ambiguous. The CDR3 extends over 13 amino acids. The ends were cut back, 5 bases at V and 3 bases at J, with 10 bases in the middle. Germline V gives CDR1 SEHNR, CDR2 FQNEAQ (reference sequence). In DNA, the CDR3 is TGTGCCAGCAGCGAGACACAGTACACTGAAGCTTTCTTT. Translation gives CASSETQYTEAFF.

This clone has only one observation. The CDR3 here is CSASWTSGRPTYEQYF. The CDR3 bases are TGCAGTGCTAGTTGGACTAGCGGGAGGCCAACCTACGAGCAGTACTTC. The chain employs TRBV20-1 and TRBJ2-7, with 14 positions matching TRBD2. Trimming cost V 3 bases and J 2 bases; bases outside gene matches: 6. The germline V gene encodes CDR1 DFQATT and CDR2 SNEGSKA (reference sequence). This CDR3 spans 16 amino acids.

The chain recombines TRBV6-1 with TRBJ2-4; 13 nucleotides match TRBD2. The germline V gene has CDR1 MNHNS and CDR2 SASEGT. This CDR3 comprises 19 residues. V lost 0 bases, J lost 3 bases, and 8 bases stayed unmatched. The CDR3 sequence is CASSEAWSLAGGSKNIQYF. The CDR3 DNA is TGTGCCAGCAGTGAAGCTTGGTCACTAGCGGGGGGGAGCAAAAACATTCAGTACTTC.

This chain joins TRBV28 and TRBJ2-7; TRBD2 matches at 13 bases. Trimming cost V 8 bases and J 4 bases; bases outside gene matches: 11. CDR1 MDHEN and CDR2 SYDVKM come from the germline V gene. The CDR3 is made up of 16 amino acids. CDR3 loop: CASLTGLAGSNYEQYF. DNA of the CDR3: TGTGCCAGCTTAACGGGACTAGCGGGATCCAATTACGAGCAGTACTTC.

CDR3 residues: CASSPSGKKAFF. Here the CDR3 DNA reads TGTGCCAGCAGCCCCTCAGGGAAAAAGGCTTTCTTT. V gene TRBV6-5 combines with J gene TRBJ1-1, with D possibly TRBD1 on 5 matching bases. Trimming stripped 6 bases from V and 11 bases from J, with 16 bases between. The CDR3 consists of 12 residues. From germline, CDR1 is MNHEY and CDR2 SVGAGI.

The chain's CDR3 is CASSPLGGSNQPQHF. CDR3 nucleotide sequence: TGTGCCAGCAGTCCCCTGGGGGGTAGCAATCAGCCCCAGCATTTT. The chain combines TRBV6-5 with TRBJ1-5, with D possibly TRBD1 on 5 matching bases. Germline CDR1 is MNHEY and CDR2 is SVGAGI. Trimming cost V 5 bases and J 0 bases, with 11 bases left between them. The CDR3 is 15 residues long.

The chain employs TRBV28 and TRBJ2-7, with 8 nucleotides matching TRBD1. The CDR3 has 16 residues. CDR1 and CDR2 from the germline V gene are MDHEN and SYDVKM. The J segment lost 0 bases and the V segment lost 3 bases, leaving 7 bases of the junction unmatched. The CDR3 nucleotides are TGTGCCAGCAGTTTGATCGGACAGGGAAGCTCCTACGAGCAGTACTTC. This sequence encodes CASSLIGQGSSYEQYF.

V usage is TRBV12-3 or TRBV12-4 and J usage is TRBJ2-3; 8 bases agree with TRBD1. CDR3 size: 13 residues. V was clipped by 5 bases and J by 4 bases; unmatched bases: 2. CDR3 nucleotides: TGTGCCAGCAGTACGACAGGGGCAGATACGCAGTATTTT. Translated: CASSTTGADTQYF.

The chain has TRBV10-3 and TRBJ2-7; TRBD1 aligns across 7 bases. J lost 7 bases, V lost 6 bases, and 15 bases had no gene match. Germline CDR1 ENHRY, CDR2 SYGVKD. The length of the CDR3 is 15 residues. The CDR3 DNA reads TGTGCCATCAGCCAGAGACAGGGATGGGATTCGGAGCAGTACTTC. Translated, it gives CAISQRQGWDSEQYF.

V and J are TRBV2 and TRBJ1-5; 7 nucleotides align to TRBD1. CDR1 SNHLY and CDR2 FYNNEI come from the germline V gene. The V and J ends lost 4 bases and 2 bases, in that order; junction bases with no gene match: 5. This CDR3 spans 15 amino acids. This CDR3 reads CASSVEGGGNQPQHF. As DNA, the CDR3 is TGTGCCAGCAGTGTGGAAGGGGGCGGCAATCAGCCCCAGCATTTT.

This chain connects TRBV28 to TRBJ1-2; tentatively, D is TRBD1 (6 bases). Germline CDR1 MDHEN, CDR2 SYDVKM. This CDR3 has 13 residues. V was trimmed by 8 bases and J by 1 base, leaving 11 bases between them. In DNA, the CDR3 is TGTGCCAGCCAGACAGGAGTTAACTATGGCTACACCTTC. This gives the protein CASQTGVNYGYTF.

This chain links TRBV6-5 with TRBJ1-2; D perhaps matches TRBD1 (5 bases). The CDR3 is 14 residues long. CDR1 and CDR2 from the germline V gene are MNHEY and SVGAGI. Trimming removed 6 bases from V and 2 bases from J, with 13 bases in between. CDR3 in amino acids: CASRAGYGNYGYTF. The CDR3 region has the DNA TGTGCCAGCAGGGCAGGGTACGGGAACTATGGCTACACCTTC.

The genes are TRBV3-1 (or the pseudogene TRBV3-2) and TRBJ2-5; weak D call: TRBD1 (6 bases). CDR1 and CDR2 from the germline V gene are LGHDT and YNNKEL (reference sequence). Between the trimmed V and J ends, which lost 4 bases and 0 bases, there was a span of 15 bases. CDR3 length: 16 residues. The DNA of the CDR3 is TGTGCCAGCAGCCCGAGACACAGGGCACACCAAGAGACCCAGTACTTC. Encoded protein: CASSPRHRAHQETQYF.

V gene TRBV4-1 combines with J gene TRBJ2-1; 9 bases are a match to TRBD2. CDR1 is MGHRA, CDR2 YSYEKL, per germline. This CDR3 has 17 amino acids. V lost 0 bases and J lost 15; bases outside the gene matches: 18. CDR3 sequence reads: CASSQDRVGQREAYRFF. DNA of the CDR3: TGCGCCAGCAGCCAAGATCGGGTTGGCCAGCGGGAGGCGTATCGGTTCTTC.

The chain uses TRBV6-5 and TRBJ2-1, with 10 nucleotides matching TRBD2. The CDR3 loop spans 15 amino acids. Trimming removed 2 bases from V and 6 bases from J; junction bases left unmatched: 4. In germline, CDR1 is MNHEY, CDR2 SVGAGI. DNA for the CDR3: TGTGCCAGCAGTTACCTCAGCGGGAGGGCCAATGAGCAGTTCTTC. This codes for CASSYLSGRANEQFF.

This chain joins TRBV28 and TRBJ2-3, with 7 bases that match TRBD2. Germline loops: CDR1 MDHEN, CDR2 SYDVKM. Trimming took 4 bases from V and 1 from J; bases not matched to a gene: 2. The CDR3 spans 14 residues. The CDR3 DNA reads TGTGCCAGCAGTTCGCTAGCGGGCACAGATACGCAGTATTTT. Translation: CASSSLAGTDTQYF.